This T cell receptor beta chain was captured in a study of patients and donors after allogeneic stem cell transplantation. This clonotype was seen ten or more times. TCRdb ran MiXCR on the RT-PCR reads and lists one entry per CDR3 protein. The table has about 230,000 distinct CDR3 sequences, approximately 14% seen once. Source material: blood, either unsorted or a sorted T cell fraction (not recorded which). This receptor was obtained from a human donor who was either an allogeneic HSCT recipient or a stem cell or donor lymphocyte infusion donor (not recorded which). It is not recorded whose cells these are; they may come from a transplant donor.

The CDR3 DNA follows: TGTGCCAGCAGCTCAAAACCGGGACAGACCACTGAAGCTTTCTTT. Amino acids: CASSSKPGQTTEAFF. The chain employs TRBV3-1 and TRBJ1-1; TRBD1 matches at 7 bases. J gave up 4 bases and V 5 bases, and 10 bases lay outside the gene matches. The CDR3 is made up of 15 amino acids. Germline loops: CDR1 LGHDT, CDR2 YNNKEL (reference sequence).